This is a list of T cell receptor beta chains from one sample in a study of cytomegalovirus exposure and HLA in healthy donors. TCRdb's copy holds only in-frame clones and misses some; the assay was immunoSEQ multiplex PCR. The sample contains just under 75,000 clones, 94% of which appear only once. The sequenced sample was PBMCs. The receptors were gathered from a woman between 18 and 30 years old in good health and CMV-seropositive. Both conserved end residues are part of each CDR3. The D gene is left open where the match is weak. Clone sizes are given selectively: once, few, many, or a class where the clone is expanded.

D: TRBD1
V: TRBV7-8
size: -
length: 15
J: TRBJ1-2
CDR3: CASSLLTGGPYGYTF
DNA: TGTGCCAGCAGCTTACTAACAGGGGGCCCCTATGGCTACACCTTC

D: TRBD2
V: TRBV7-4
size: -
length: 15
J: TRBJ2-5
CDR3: CASSMTSGGQETQYF
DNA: TGTGCCAGCAGCATGACTAGCGGGGGGCAAGAGACCCAGTACTTC

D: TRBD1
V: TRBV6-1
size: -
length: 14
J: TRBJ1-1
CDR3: CASTTTGLNTEAFF
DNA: TGTGCCAGCACGACGACAGGGTTGAACACTGAAGCTTTCTTT

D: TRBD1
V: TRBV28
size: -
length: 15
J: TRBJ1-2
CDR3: CASSHRTGTNYGYTF
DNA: TGTGCCAGCAGTCACCGGACAGGGACTAACTATGGCTACACCTTC

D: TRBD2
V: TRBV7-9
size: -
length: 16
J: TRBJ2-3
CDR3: CASSSRTSGIEDTQYF
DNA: TGTGCCAGCAGCTCCCGGACTAGCGGGATTGAAGATACGCAGTATTTT

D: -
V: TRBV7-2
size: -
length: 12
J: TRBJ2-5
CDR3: CASGQRARAQYF
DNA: TGTGCCAGCGGACAAAGGGCCCGGGCCCAGTACTTC

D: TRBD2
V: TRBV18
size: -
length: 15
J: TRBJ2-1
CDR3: CASSTTSGGYNEQFF
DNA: TGTGCCAGCTCAACGACTAGCGGGGGTTACAATGAGCAGTTCTTC

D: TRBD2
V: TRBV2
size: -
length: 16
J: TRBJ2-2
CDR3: CASSEASGGAIGELFF
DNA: TGTGCCAGCAGTGAAGCTAGCGGGGGGGCCATAGGGGAGCTGTTTTTT

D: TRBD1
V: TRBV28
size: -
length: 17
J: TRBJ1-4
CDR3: CASSPSDRGRTNEKLFF
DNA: TGTGCCAGCAGTCCCTCGGACAGGGGTAGGACTAATGAAAAACTGTTTTTT

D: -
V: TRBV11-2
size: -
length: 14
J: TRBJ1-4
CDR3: CASSRGQLNEKLFF
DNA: TGTGCCAGCAGCCGAGGACAGCTGAATGAAAAACTGTTTTTT

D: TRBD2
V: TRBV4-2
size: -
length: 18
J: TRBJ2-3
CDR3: CASSQDLGTSELTDTQYF
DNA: TGTGCCAGCAGCCAAGATTTAGGGACTAGCGAACTCACAGATACGCAGTATTTT

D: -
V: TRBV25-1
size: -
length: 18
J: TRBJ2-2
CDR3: CASSEHLDSLKNTGELFF
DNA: TGTGCCAGCAGTGAGCACCTCGACAGTTTAAAAAACACCGGGGAGCTGTTTTTT

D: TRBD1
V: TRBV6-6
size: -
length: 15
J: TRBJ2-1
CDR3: CASRGRRDRDNEQFF
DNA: TGTGCCAGCAGGGGGAGAAGGGACAGAGACAATGAGCAGTTCTTC

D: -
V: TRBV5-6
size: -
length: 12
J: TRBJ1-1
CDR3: CASSGRGTEAFF
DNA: TGTGCCAGCAGCGGTCGGGGCACTGAAGCTTTCTTT

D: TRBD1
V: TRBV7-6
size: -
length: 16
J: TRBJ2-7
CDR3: CASSFGTGADSYEQYF
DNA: TGTGCCAGCAGTTTCGGGACAGGGGCGGATTCCTACGAGCAGTACTTC

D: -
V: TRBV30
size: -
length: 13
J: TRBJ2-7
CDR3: CAWSAGNSYEQYF
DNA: TGTGCCTGGAGCGCGGGGAATTCCTACGAGCAGTACTTC

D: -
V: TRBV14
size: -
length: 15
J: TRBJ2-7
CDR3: CASSHRGSAAYEQYF
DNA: TGTGCCAGCAGCCACAGGGGTTCCGCCGCCTACGAGCAGTACTTC

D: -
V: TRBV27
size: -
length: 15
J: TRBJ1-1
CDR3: CASSSPQNLNTEAFF
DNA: TGTGCCAGCAGCTCCCCACAGAACTTGAACACTGAAGCTTTCTTT

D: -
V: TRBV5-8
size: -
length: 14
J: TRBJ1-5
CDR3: CASSLFGGNQPQHF
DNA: TGTGCCAGCAGCTTGTTTGGAGGCAATCAGCCCCAGCATTTT

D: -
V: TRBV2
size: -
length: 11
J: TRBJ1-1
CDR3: CASSRSTEAFF
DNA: TGTGCCAGCAGCCGGTCCACTGAAGCTTTCTTT

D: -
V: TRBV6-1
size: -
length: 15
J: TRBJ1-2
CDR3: CASSELGALGYGYTF
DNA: TGTGCCAGCAGCGAGCTAGGGGCTCTAGGGTATGGCTACACCTTC

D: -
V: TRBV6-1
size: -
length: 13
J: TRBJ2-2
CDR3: CASSEKEVGELFF
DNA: TGTGCCAGCAGTGAAAAGGAGGTCGGGGAGCTGTTTTTT

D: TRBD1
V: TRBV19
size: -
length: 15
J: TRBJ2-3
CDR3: CASSLGQEGTDTQYF
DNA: TGTGCCAGTAGCCTGGGACAGGAGGGTACAGATACGCAGTATTTT

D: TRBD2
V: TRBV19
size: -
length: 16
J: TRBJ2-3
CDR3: CASSTQERGISDTQYF
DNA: TGTGCCAGTAGTACCCAGGAGCGGGGGATTTCAGATACGCAGTATTTT

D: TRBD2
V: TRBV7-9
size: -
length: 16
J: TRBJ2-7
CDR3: CASSLGLAGGVYEQYF
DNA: TGTGCCAGCAGCTTAGGACTAGCGGGAGGGGTTTACGAGCAGTACTTC

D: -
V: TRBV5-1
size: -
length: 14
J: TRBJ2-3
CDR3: CASSLDPSTDTQYF
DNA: TGCGCCAGCAGCTTGGATCCATCCACAGATACGCAGTATTTT

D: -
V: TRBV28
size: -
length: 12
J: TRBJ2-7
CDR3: CASSGGAYEQYF
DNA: TGTGCCAGCAGTGGCGGGGCGTACGAGCAGTACTTC

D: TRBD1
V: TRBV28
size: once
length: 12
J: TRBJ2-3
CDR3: CASGQGLDTQYF
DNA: TGTGCCTCCGGACAGGGTTTAGATACGCAGTATTTT

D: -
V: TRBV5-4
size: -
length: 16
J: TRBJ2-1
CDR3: CASSPRLELSYNEQFF
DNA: TGTGCCAGCAGCCCCCGACTAGAACTCTCCTACAATGAGCAGTTCTTC

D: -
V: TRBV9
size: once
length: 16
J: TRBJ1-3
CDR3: CASSVGHLDSGNTIYF
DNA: TGTGCCAGCAGCGTAGGGCACCTTGACTCTGGAAACACCATATATTTT

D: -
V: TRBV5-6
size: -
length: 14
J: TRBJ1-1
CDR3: CASSGPGGKTEAFF
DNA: TGTGCCAGCAGCGGGCCGGGGGGGAAGACTGAAGCTTTCTTT

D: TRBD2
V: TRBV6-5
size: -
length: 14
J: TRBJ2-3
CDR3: CASRGTSGTDTQYF
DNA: TGTGCCAGCAGGGGGACTAGCGGCACAGATACGCAGTATTTT

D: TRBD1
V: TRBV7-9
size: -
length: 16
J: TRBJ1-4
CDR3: CASSLLGTGDREKLFF
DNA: TGTGCCAGCAGCTTACTTGGGACAGGGGACCGTGAAAAACTGTTTTTT

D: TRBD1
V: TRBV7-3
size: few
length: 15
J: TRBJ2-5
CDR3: CASSDGHRGRETQYF
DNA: TGTGCCAGCAGCGACGGACACAGGGGGCGGGAGACCCAGTACTTC

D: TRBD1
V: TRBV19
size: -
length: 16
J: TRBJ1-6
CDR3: CASTPQGSSYNSPLHF
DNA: TGTGCCAGTACCCCACAGGGGAGCTCCTATAATTCACCCCTCCACTTT

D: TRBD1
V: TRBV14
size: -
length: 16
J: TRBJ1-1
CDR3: CASSYRQGRSNTEAFF
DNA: TGTGCCAGCAGCTATAGACAGGGGCGATCGAACACTGAAGCTTTCTTT

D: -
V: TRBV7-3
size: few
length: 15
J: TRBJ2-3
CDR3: CASSLQATSTDTQYF
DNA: TGTGCCAGCAGCCTACAGGCTACTAGCACAGATACGCAGTATTTT

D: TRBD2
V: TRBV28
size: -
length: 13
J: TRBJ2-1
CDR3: CASSFGGREEQFF
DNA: TGTGCCAGCAGTTTTGGCGGGAGGGAGGAGCAGTTCTTC

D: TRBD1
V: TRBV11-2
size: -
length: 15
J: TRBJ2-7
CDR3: CASSLGQAPPYEQYF
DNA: TGTGCCAGCAGCCTAGGACAGGCTCCCCCCTACGAGCAGTACTTC

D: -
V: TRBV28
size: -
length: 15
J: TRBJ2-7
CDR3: CASSLAGTGSYEQYF
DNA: TGTGCCAGCAGTTTAGCAGGGACTGGCTCCTACGAGCAGTACTTC

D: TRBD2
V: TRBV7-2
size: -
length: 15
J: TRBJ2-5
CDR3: CASRKTSGLQETQYF
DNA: TGTGCCAGCAGGAAGACTAGCGGGCTTCAAGAGACCCAGTACTTC